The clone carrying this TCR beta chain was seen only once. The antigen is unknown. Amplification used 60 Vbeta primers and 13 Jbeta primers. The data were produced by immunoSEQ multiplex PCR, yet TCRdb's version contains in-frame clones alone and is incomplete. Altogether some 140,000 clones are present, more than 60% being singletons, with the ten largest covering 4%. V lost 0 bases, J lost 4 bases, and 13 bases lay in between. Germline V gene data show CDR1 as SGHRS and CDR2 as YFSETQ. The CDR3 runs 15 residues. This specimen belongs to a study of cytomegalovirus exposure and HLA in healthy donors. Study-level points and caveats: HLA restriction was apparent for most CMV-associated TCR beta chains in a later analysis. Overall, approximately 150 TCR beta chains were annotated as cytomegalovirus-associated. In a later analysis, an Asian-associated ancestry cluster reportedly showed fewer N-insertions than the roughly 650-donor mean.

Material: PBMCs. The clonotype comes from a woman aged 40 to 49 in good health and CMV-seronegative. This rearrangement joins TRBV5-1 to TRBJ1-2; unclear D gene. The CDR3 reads CASSLASSRSYGYTF. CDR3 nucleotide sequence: TGCGCCAGCAGCTTGGCCTCGTCCAGGTCCTATGGCTACACCTTC.